This T cell receptor (beta chain) was recovered during a study of T-cell reconstitution after alpha-beta-depleted transplantation in children. Study findings and constraints: It was surviving recipient T cells and thymic progenitors that gave some patients high TCRbeta diversity at day 60. Hyperexpanded clones declined; after one year, newly produced T cells mostly supplied diversity. The study reportedly traced alpha-beta T cells about two months after transplant to several hundred expanded graft clones.

This clonotype was counted only a few times. Antigen: not known. Germline lookup yields CDR1 LGHDT and CDR2 YNNKEL (reference sequence). This CDR3 is built from 16 residues. With 4 bases clipped from V and 3 bases from J, the junction kept 11 bases outside the gene matches. During its preparation, the TCRbeta library received unique molecular identifiers. TCRdb passed the PCR reads through MiXCR, listing each CDR3 protein once. The table lists about 980,000 distinct CDR3 sequences, around 30% of them singletons, with roughly 28% in the top ten. This chain joins TRBV3-1 and TRBJ1-1; 7 bases map to TRBD1. The input for sequencing was PBMCs, mostly from graft donor cells, taken 360 days after TCRalphabeta/CD19-depleted stem cell transplant. The TCR sequence derives from a boy in the first two years of life who had a stem cell transplant for SCID, so the T cells may come from the graft donor. The CDR3 loop reads CASSPRTGLGDTEAFF. The CDR3 bases are TGTGCCAGCAGCCCACGGACAGGCCTCGGGGACACTGAAGCTTTCTTT. Full variable domain (remainder filled in from reference TRBV3-1 and TRBJ1-1): DTAVSQTPKYLVTQMGNDKSIKCEQNLGHDTMYWYKQDSKKFLKIMFSYNNKELIINETVPNRFSPKSPDKAHLNLHINSLELGDSAVYFCASSPRTGLGDTEAFFGQGTRLTVV.